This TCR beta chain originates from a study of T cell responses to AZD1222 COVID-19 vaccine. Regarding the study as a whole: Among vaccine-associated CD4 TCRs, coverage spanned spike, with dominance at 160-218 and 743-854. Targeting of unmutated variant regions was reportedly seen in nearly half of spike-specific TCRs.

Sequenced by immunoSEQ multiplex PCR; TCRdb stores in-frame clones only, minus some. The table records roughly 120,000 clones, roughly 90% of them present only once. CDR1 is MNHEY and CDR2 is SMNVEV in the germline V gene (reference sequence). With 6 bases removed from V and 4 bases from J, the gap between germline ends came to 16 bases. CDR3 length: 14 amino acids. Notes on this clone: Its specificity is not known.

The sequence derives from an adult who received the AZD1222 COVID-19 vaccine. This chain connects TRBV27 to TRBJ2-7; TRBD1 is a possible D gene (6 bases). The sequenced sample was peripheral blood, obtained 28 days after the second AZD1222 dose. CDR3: CASRYTGISYEQYF. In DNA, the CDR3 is TGTGCCAGCAGGTATACAGGGATTTCTTACGAGCAGTACTTC.